The T cell receptor (beta chain) described here comes from a study of blood T cell repertoires in COVID-19. Study in general: Donors in the United States, Italy and Spain gave samples during acute or convalescent COVID-19. The analysed material was cDNA or gDNA that came from T cells, B-cell-depleted T cells, or PBMCs.

The CDR3 extends over 15 amino acids. Losses at the gene ends were 4 bases for V and 7 bases for J; bases not matched to a gene: 6. Germline loops: CDR1 SGHTA, CDR2 FQGNSA. The table came from immunoSEQ multiplex PCR; TCRdb's copy has only in-frame clones and leaves some out. The data hold 400,000 to 500,000 clones, with approximately 91% observed a single time. The genes are TRBV7-2 and TRBJ2-7; TRBD2 matches 14 bases. The receptor was isolated from a woman between 18 and 29 years old who had been exposed to COVID-19. The sample consisted of PBMCs or T cells enriched from blood (not recorded which). This chain's CDR3 is CASSSGTSGRREQYF. DNA of the CDR3: TGTGCCAGCAGCTCCGGGACTAGCGGGAGAAGGGAGCAGTACTTC.